The sequence of this T cell receptor (beta chain) was determined in a study of blood T cell repertoires in COVID-19. As for the study in general: Donors in the United States, Italy and Spain gave samples during acute or convalescent COVID-19. The analysed material was cDNA or gDNA that came from T cells, B-cell-depleted T cells, or PBMCs.

Produced via immunoSEQ multiplex PCR; TCRdb's table is partial and in-frame only. The repertoire has approximately 250,000 clones, about 87% of them found once; the top ten carry 0.95% to 1.5%. Germline CDR1 and CDR2: LNHDA and SQIVND (reference sequence). The CDR3 contains 15 residues. Trimming at V came to 2 bases and at J to 4 bases, leaving 6 bases not matched to a gene. The age range of participants was about 18 to 95 years, with residence in some 25 US areas. Clinical history as reported by participants underpinned cohort assignment. The specimen sequenced was PBMCs or T cells enriched from blood (not recorded which). The receptor was derived from a woman aged 35 to 49 with acute COVID-19. The chain carries TRBV19 and TRBJ1-1; 8 bases match TRBD1. CDR3 protein: CASSISRTGFTEAFF. The DNA of the CDR3 is TGTGCCAGTAGTATAAGCAGGACAGGGTTCACTGAAGCTTTCTTT. Based on the CDR3 plus reference TRBV19 and TRBJ1-1, the full variable domain is DGGITQSPKYLFRKEGQNVTLSCEQNLNHDAMYWYRQDPGQGLRLIYYSQIVNDFQKGDIAEGYSVSREKKESFPLTVTSAQKNPTAFYLCASSISRTGFTEAFFGQGTRLTVV.